The 7 T cell receptor beta chains in this list originate from one sample, sequenced in a study of cytomegalovirus exposure and HLA in healthy donors. This PCR relied on a set of 60 Vbeta primers and 13 Jbeta primers. Clones were read by immunoSEQ multiplex PCR, and TCRdb kept only the in-frame ones, dropping some. The data show tens of thousands of clones, more than 60% seen once. The source material was PBMCs. Source of these receptors: a man aged 35 to 55 in good health and CMV-seronegative.

This chain connects TRBV5-6 to TRBJ2-7, with D perhaps matching TRBD2 (6 bases). The CDR3 extends over 12 amino acids. Germline CDR1 is SGHDT and CDR2 is YYEEEE. V was trimmed by 4 bases and J by 4 bases, leaving 9 bases between them. The CDR3 DNA is TGTGCCAGCAGCCCCGCGGGGTACGAGCAGTACTTC. It codes for CASSPAGYEQYF.

The gene calls are TRBV14 and TRBJ2-1; 8 bases are a match to TRBD2. The V gene's germline CDR1 is SGHDN and CDR2 FVKESK. Trimming cost V 1 base and J 6 bases; bases outside gene matches: 8. This CDR3 comprises 16 residues. Here the CDR3 DNA reads TGTGCCAGCAGCCAAGCTGGCGCGGGAGGCTTCAATGAGCAGTTCTTC. Translating it yields CASSQAGAGGFNEQFF.

The chain is built from TRBV19 and TRBJ2-3; 9 positions agree with TRBD2. V lost 3 bases, J lost 0 bases, and 7 bases stayed unmatched. CDR3 length: 17 residues. Germline V gives CDR1 LNHDA, CDR2 SQIVND (reference sequence). The CDR3 is CASSISGLATSTDTQYF. CDR3 DNA: TGTGCCAGTAGTATCTCAGGACTAGCGACTAGCACAGATACGCAGTATTTT.

V usage is TRBV5-5 and J usage is TRBJ1-5; D might be TRBD1 (6 bases). The CDR3 has 15 residues. CDR1 is SGHKS and CDR2 is YYEKEE in the germline V gene (reference sequence). The ends were cut back, 4 bases at V and 6 bases at J, with 17 bases in the middle. Here the CDR3 reads CASSRGQTLGQPQHF. The CDR3 region has the DNA TGTGCCAGCAGCCGAGGACAGACCCTCGGTCAGCCCCAGCATTTT. The full variable domain, in which reference TRBV5-5 and TRBJ1-5 provide the parts outside the CDR3, is DAGVTQSPTHLIKTRGQQVTLRCSPISGHKSVSWYQQVLGQGPQFIFQYYEKEERGRGNFPDRFSARQFPNYSSELNVNALLLGDSALYLCASSRGQTLGQPQHFGDGTRLSIL.

The J gene is TRBJ1-4, the V gene TRBV19, with TRBD1 matching 10 bases. CDR3 length: 17 residues. Trimming cost V 10 bases and J 7 bases; bases outside gene matches: 18. Germline V CDR1 and CDR2: LNHDA, SQIVND (reference sequence). The CDR3 here is CATGPGQGSYYGEKLFF. Here the CDR3 DNA reads TGTGCCACCGGTCCGGGACAGGGGTCCTATTATGGTGAAAAACTGTTTTTT.

The rearrangement links TRBV5-6 to TRBJ2-1, with D perhaps TRBD2 (5 bases). The CDR3 has 12 residues. V gave up 3 bases and J gave up 12 bases, with 13 bases separating them. The germline V gene encodes CDR1 SGHDT and CDR2 YYEEEE. The CDR3 DNA is TGTGCCAGCAGCTGGAACCGGGGAGTGCAGTTCTTC. It yields the protein CASSWNRGVQFF.

This clone showed up just a few times. The chain employs TRBV29-1 and TRBJ2-7; possibly TRBD2 for D (6 bases). CDR1 and CDR2 from the germline V gene are SQVTM and ANQGSEA. Trimming removed 3 bases from V and 4 bases from J, with 19 bases in between. CDR3 size: 15 residues. The CDR3: CSVENRGIGGYEQYF. The CDR3 nucleotides are TGCAGCGTTGAGAACCGCGGGATAGGAGGGTACGAGCAGTACTTC.